The 14 T cell receptor beta chains given below trace back to one sample, sequenced in a study of identical twins. TCRdb reprocessed the 5' RACE reads with MiXCR, giving one entry per CDR3 protein. The sample has 420,000 or so distinct CDR3 sequences, around 18% seen once. The sample consisted of naive T cells sorted from blood. These receptor sequences come from a man aged 45-65 years in good health.

The genes are TRBV7-9 and TRBJ1-5; 7 nucleotides agree with TRBD1. Germline assignment: CDR1 SEHNR and CDR2 FQNEAQ (reference sequence). There are 13 residues in the CDR3. J gave up 5 bases and V 5 bases, and 3 bases lay outside the gene matches. The CDR3 sequence is CASSQGTDQPQHF. For the CDR3, the DNA is TGTGCCAGCAGCCAAGGGACAGATCAGCCCCAGCATTTT. The whole variable domain, remainder taken from reference TRBV7-9 and TRBJ1-5, is DTGVSQNPRHKITKRGQNVTFRCDPISEHNRLYWYRQTLGQGPEFLTYFQNEAQLEKSRLLSDRFSAERPKGSFSTLEIQRTEQGDSAMYLCASSQGTDQPQHFGDGTRLSIL.

V is TRBV7-2 and J is TRBJ2-1, with 10 bases identical to TRBD2. The germline CDR1 and CDR2 sequences are SGHTA and FQGNSA. J was trimmed by 7 bases and V by 0 bases; bases with no gene match: 12. The CDR3 totals 18 residues. The CDR3 is CASSLAGAGGFSLNEQFF. The CDR3 nucleotides are TGTGCCAGCAGCTTAGCTGGAGCGGGGGGGTTTTCTCTGAATGAGCAGTTCTTC. The variable domain in full, completed from reference TRBV7-2 and TRBJ2-1, reads GAGVSQSPSNKVTEKGKDVELRCDPISGHTALYWYRQSLGQGLEFLIYFQGNSAPDKSGLPSDRFSAERTGGSVSTLTIQRTQQEDSAVYLCASSLAGAGGFSLNEQFFGPGTRLTVL.

This chain connects TRBV9 to TRBJ2-1; 9 nucleotides line up with TRBD2. Germline-derived CDR1 and CDR2 are SGDLS and YYNGEE. V lost 0 bases to trimming and J lost 7 bases; unmatched junction nucleotides: 5. The CDR3 sequence is 15 residues long. CDR3 coding DNA: TGTGCCAGCAGCGTAGGACTAGCGGTACGAAATGAGCAGTTCTTC. Encoded protein: CASSVGLAVRNEQFF.

In its sample, this clonotype was seen many times. The rearrangement uses TRBV6-1 and TRBJ2-7; 10 bases map to TRBD2. The CDR3 extends over 14 amino acids. The trim removed 6 bases at V and 1 base at J, leaving 3 bases unmatched. Germline CDR1 MNHNS, CDR2 SASEGT. The CDR3 region is CASRRLAGSYEQYF. The CDR3 region has the DNA TGTGCCAGCAGGCGACTAGCGGGTTCCTACGAGCAGTACTTC.

This clonotype was found a few times. The chain combines TRBV27 with TRBJ2-1; 12 bases are shared with TRBD2. From germline, CDR1 is MNHEY and CDR2 SMNVEV (reference sequence). The V gene end was trimmed by 6 bases and the J gene end by 8 bases; junction bases not matched to a gene: 8. The CDR3 contains 15 residues. CDR3 sequence (DNA): TGTGCCAGCAGCCGCACTGGACTAGCGGGGCATGAGCAGTTCTTC. It is translated as CASSRTGLAGHEQFF.

This clonotype was seen ten or more times. The rearrangement joins TRBV5-1 to TRBJ1-6, with D perhaps TRBD1 (6 bases). The CDR3 has 14 residues. The V gene lost 4 bases and the J gene lost 7 bases, with 12 bases spanning the gap. Per germline, CDR1 SGHRS and CDR2 YFSETQ. The CDR3 here is CASSEHRENSPLHF. The CDR3, as DNA: TGCGCCAGCAGCGAGCACAGGGAGAATTCACCCCTCCACTTT.

This clonotype has a handful of counts. V usage is TRBV4-1 and J usage is TRBJ1-5, with D hard to call. The V gene's germline CDR1 is MGHRA and CDR2 YSYEKL. This CDR3 is 15 amino acids long. Trimming removed 8 bases from V and 2 bases from J, with 16 bases in between. This CDR3 is CASRPGWLGNQPQHF. The CDR3 DNA follows: TGCGCCAGCCGCCCGGGATGGTTAGGCAATCAGCCCCAGCATTTT.

This clonotype occurred a few times. The chain carries TRBV27 and TRBJ1-6; D not resolved. V gave up 4 bases and J gave up 8 bases, with 6 bases separating them. Germline V gene lookup returns CDR1 MNHEY and CDR2 SMNVEV (reference sequence). There are 12 residues in the CDR3. The CDR3 sequence is CASSSRDSPLHF. CDR3 nucleotide sequence: TGTGCCAGCAGTTCCCGGGATTCACCCCTCCACTTT.

For this clonotype: A much larger clone lies a single base off, so this may be a read error. The chain links TRBV10-3 to TRBJ1-2, with unresolved D. The CDR3 runs 14 residues. Trimming stripped 4 bases from V and 4 bases from J, with 13 bases between. Germline CDR1 ENHRY, CDR2 SYGVKD. This CDR3 is CAISGTAQIYGYTF. The DNA for the CDR3 is TGTGCCATCAGTGGCACAGCCCAGATCTATGGCTACACCTTC.

This clonotype was found many times. The chain joins TRBV6-5 to TRBJ1-6; 7 bases map to TRBD1. J lost 14 bases, V lost 2 bases, and 6 bases had no gene match. The CDR3 has 13 residues. CDR1 is MNHEY, CDR2 SVGAGI, per germline. The CDR3 DNA sequence: TGTGCCAGCAGTTACGGAAACAGGGGATCCCTCCACTTT. Encoded protein: CASSYGNRGSLHF.

The V gene is TRBV27, the J gene TRBJ2-3; 7 bases align to TRBD2. Germline values: CDR1 MNHEY, CDR2 SMNVEV (reference sequence). J lost 0 bases, V lost 6 bases, and 9 bases had no gene match. The CDR3 is made up of 16 amino acids. The CDR3 spells CASRALAVHSTDTQYF. For the CDR3, the DNA is TGTGCCAGCAGGGCCCTAGCGGTCCATAGCACAGATACGCAGTATTTT.

This clonotype was observed a handful of times. The chain joins TRBV5-6 to TRBJ1-5; D call uncertain. V lost 1 base and J 5 bases, leaving 7 bases between the germline ends. This CDR3 comprises 13 residues. Germline V CDR1 and CDR2: SGHDT, YYEEEE. CDR3 sequence reads: CASSLLGYQPQHF. In DNA form, the CDR3 reads TGTGCCAGCAGCTTGCTGGGGTATCAGCCCCAGCATTTT.

This clonotype was counted many times. The genes are TRBV7-2 and TRBJ1-5; D ambiguous. V lost 2 bases and J 0 bases, leaving 5 bases between the germline ends. From germline, CDR1 is SGHTA and CDR2 FQGNSA. The CDR3 runs to 14 residues. The CDR3 coding sequence is TGTGCCAGCAGCTTATATTATAGCAATCAGCCCCAGCATTTT. This gives the protein CASSLYYSNQPQHF.

Only a few counts were recorded for this clonotype. V and J are TRBV12-3 or TRBV12-4 and TRBJ2-5; TRBD1 agrees at 10 bases. The trim removed 6 bases at V and 5 bases at J, leaving 6 bases unmatched. The CDR3 extends over 14 amino acids. CDR3 region: CASRKTGGRETQYF. CDR3 nucleotides: TGTGCCAGCAGAAAGACAGGGGGCCGGGAGACCCAGTACTTC.